The 20 T cell receptor beta chains presented below share a single source sample, sequenced in a study of blood T cell repertoires in COVID-19 (dated by TCRdb to 2020 to 2022). The method behind the library was the immunoSEQ multiplex PCR assay. TCRdb provides this immuneACCESS table in a form limited to in-frame rearrangements. Some clones are lacking; in checked studies, under half of them reflect an unresolved V gene, and why the rest are absent is not known. The sample data list 100,000 to 150,000 clones, and 80% of these were observed just once. Under 20% of the sample lies in the top ten. The source material was peripheral blood. The receptors were sampled from a man aged 55-75 years with active or convalescent COVID-19.

The V and J genes are TRBV11-3 and TRBJ2-1, with D perhaps matching TRBD2 (6 bases). Trimming left V 2 bases short and J 2 bases short, with 13 bases between. Germline CDR1 is SGHNT and CDR2 is YENEEA. This CDR3 spans 16 amino acids. The CDR3 loop reads CASSLLGSGTYNEQFF. Written as DNA, the CDR3 is TGTGCCAGCAGCTTACTCGGGAGCGGAACCTACAATGAGCAGTTCTTC. Combining the CDR3 with reference TRBV11-3 and TRBJ2-1 gives the whole variable domain EAGVVQSPRYKIIEKKQPVAFWCNPISGHNTLYWYLQNLGQGPELLIRYENEEAVDDSQLPKDRFSAERLKGVDSTLKIQPAELGDSAVYLCASSLLGSGTYNEQFFGPGTRLTVL.

The chain is built from TRBV6-2 or TRBV6-3 and TRBJ2-1, with D perhaps matching TRBD1 (6 bases). The V gene lost 5 bases and the J gene lost 7 bases, with 9 bases spanning the gap. The CDR3 runs to 12 residues. CDR1 and CDR2 from the germline V gene are MNHEY and SVGEGT. The CDR3 bases are TGTGCCAGCAGTCAGGACAGAAATGAGCAGTTCTTC. It specifies CASSQDRNEQFF.

The V gene is TRBV28, the J gene TRBJ2-7; a possible D gene is TRBD2 (5 bases). The CDR3 consists of 15 residues. V lost 5 bases and J 2 bases, leaving 16 bases between the germline ends. CDR1 and CDR2 (germline): MDHEN, SYDVKM. The CDR3: CASSPRGRETYEQYF. The DNA for the CDR3 is TGTGCCAGCAGTCCACGGGGAAGGGAGACCTACGAGCAGTACTTC. The entire variable domain, with the rest obtained from reference TRBV28 and TRBJ2-7, is as follows: DVKVTQSSRYLVKRTGEKVFLECVQDMDHENMFWYRQDPGLGLRLIYFSYDVKMKEKGDIPEGYSVSREKKERFSLILESASTNQTSMYLCASSPRGRETYEQYFGPGTRLTVT.

This chain connects TRBV7-8 to TRBJ1-2; a possible D gene is TRBD1 (5 bases). CDR3 size: 13 residues. V lost 4 bases, J lost 9 bases, and 15 bases lay in between. CDR1 and CDR2 (germline): SGHVS, FQNEAQ. The CDR3 DNA follows: TGTGCCAGCAGCTCGGGGCAGGGAGGGAGCTACACCTTC. Its translation is CASSSGQGGSYTF.

The chain is built from TRBV28 and TRBJ1-5; D is unresolved. Trimming left V 4 bases short and J 3 bases short, with 7 bases between. The CDR3 consists of 13 residues. From germline, CDR1 is MDHEN and CDR2 SYDVKM. The DNA for the CDR3 is TGTGCCAGCAGTTGGAGCTTCAATCAGCCCCAGCATTTT. Residues: CASSWSFNQPQHF.

V and J are TRBV7-2 and TRBJ2-3, with 7 bases fitting TRBD1. Losses at the gene ends were 6 bases for V and 0 bases for J; bases not matched to a gene: 6. CDR1 is SGHTA and CDR2 is FQGNSA in the germline V gene. CDR3 size: 15 residues. CDR3 DNA sequence: TGTGCCAGCAGAGAACAGGGGTTAAGCACAGATACGCAGTATTTT. Translating gives CASREQGLSTDTQYF.

The rearrangement uses TRBV18 and TRBJ2-3; D not resolved. In germline, CDR1 is KGHSH, CDR2 LQKENI. This CDR3 is 14 amino acids long. Trimming took 0 bases from V and 1 from J, leaving 5 bases between them. The CDR3 DNA follows: TGTGCCAGCTCACCACCGTCAGGCACAGATACGCAGTATTTT. Translating gives CASSPPSGTDTQYF.

This chain joins TRBV12-5 and TRBJ2-3, with unresolved D. V lost 1 base to trimming and J lost 6 bases, with 8 bases between them. Germline V lookup: CDR1 LGHNT, CDR2 FRNRAP. CDR3 length: 13 amino acids. The DNA for the CDR3 is TGTGCTAGTGGTTTGGCAGGCCCCGATACGCAGTATTTT. It yields the protein CASGLAGPDTQYF.

The chain is built from TRBV10-1 and TRBJ2-3, with a weak D call TRBD2 (6 bases). Per the germline V gene, CDR1 is WNHNN and CDR2 is SYGVQD (reference sequence). V was cut by 11 bases and J by 4 bases, with 22 bases left in between. This CDR3 contains 15 residues. The CDR3 region is CAGGIGLARADTQYF. In nucleotides, the CDR3 is TGCGCCGGAGGAATTGGTCTAGCGAGAGCAGATACGCAGTATTTT.

The J gene is TRBJ2-7, the V gene TRBV4-1, with 9 nucleotides matching TRBD1. V was clipped by 4 bases and J by 5 bases; unmatched bases: 9. Per the germline V gene, CDR1 is MGHRA and CDR2 is YSYEKL. The CDR3 extends over 15 amino acids. CDR3 residues: CASSRAGTGFDEQYF. CDR3 sequence (DNA): TGCGCCAGCAGCCGGGCCGGGACAGGGTTTGACGAGCAGTACTTC.

This chain connects TRBV10-3 to TRBJ2-7; D gene unclear. Germline-derived CDR1 and CDR2 are ENHRY and SYGVKD. The CDR3 extends over 12 amino acids. Trimming shortened V by 3 bases and J by 3 bases, and 6 bases separated the two germline ends. The CDR3 bases are TGTGCCATCAGTGACAGGAACTACGAGCAGTACTTC. Protein: CAISDRNYEQYF.

The chain recombines TRBV7-2 with TRBJ2-1; TRBD2 is a possible D gene (6 bases). This CDR3 is 15 amino acids long. Deletions cut 5 bases from V and 1 base from J, with 12 bases between. The germline gives CDR1 SGHTA, CDR2 FQGNSA. In nucleotides, the CDR3 is TGTGCCAGCAGCGGGTTGACTAGATCCTACAATGAGCAGTTCTTC. It translates to CASSGLTRSYNEQFF.

This clone is a singleton in its sample. The gene calls are TRBV19 and TRBJ2-1; 8 nucleotides match TRBD1. The germline V gene has CDR1 LNHDA and CDR2 SQIVND (reference sequence). The CDR3 sequence is 14 residues long. The ends lost 4 bases at V and 4 bases at J; junction bases unmatched: 3. The CDR3 region is CASSRTGPYNEQFF. The CDR3 DNA reads as TGTGCCAGTAGTAGGACAGGGCCATACAATGAGCAGTTCTTC.

The rearrangement joins TRBV18 to TRBJ2-1; tentative D call: TRBD1 (6 bases). Germline V gene data show CDR1 as KGHSH and CDR2 as LQKENI. CDR3 size: 16 residues. V lost 3 bases and J 1 base, leaving 13 bases between the germline ends. The CDR3: CASSPRGRGSYNEQFF. CDR3 bases: TGTGCCAGCTCACCGAGGGGGAGAGGGTCCTACAATGAGCAGTTCTTC. The complete variable domain, with remaining parts taken from reference TRBV18 and TRBJ2-1, reads NAGVMQNPRHLVRRRGQEARLRCSPMKGHSHVYWYRQLPEEGLKFMVYLQKENIIDESGMPKERFSAEFPKEGPSILRIQQVVRGDSAAYFCASSPRGRGSYNEQFFGPGTRLTVL.

The V gene is TRBV27, the J gene TRBJ1-5, with TRBD1 identical over 7 bases. The V segment lost 6 bases and the J segment 6 bases; nucleotides outside the gene matches: 2. CDR1 MNHEY and CDR2 SMNVEV come from the germline V gene (reference sequence). The CDR3 sequence is 12 residues long. The CDR3 nucleotides read TGTGCCAGCAGCGACAGGGCTCAGCCCCAGCATTTT. Translation gives CASSDRAQPQHF.

The CDR3 coding sequence is TGTGCCAGCAGCCAAGAGGGGACAGGGGTCAACGAGCAGTACTTC. It codes for CASSQEGTGVNEQYF. The V gene is TRBV3-1 (or the pseudogene TRBV3-2), the J gene TRBJ2-7, with TRBD1 identical over 10 bases. The trim removed 0 bases at V and 5 bases at J, leaving 4 bases unmatched. CDR3 length: 15 amino acids. Germline V gene data show CDR1 as LGHDT and CDR2 as YNNKEL (reference sequence).

This clone was picked up one time. The V and J genes are TRBV10-3 and TRBJ1-4; 10 bases agree with TRBD1. This CDR3 has 14 amino acids. CDR1 ENHRY and CDR2 SYGVKD come from the germline V gene. V was pared by 4 bases and J by 7 bases, with 3 bases of the junction left unmatched. The CDR3 nucleotides are TGTGCCATCAGTGGGACAGGGGGTGGTGAAAAACTGTTTTTT. As protein: CAISGTGGGEKLFF.

The chain links TRBV11-2 to TRBJ2-7; the match to TRBD1 covers 10 bases. The V segment lost 5 bases and the J segment 3 bases; nucleotides outside the gene matches: 1. The CDR3 is 13 amino acids. Germline CDR1 is SGHAT and CDR2 is FQNNGV. In DNA form, the CDR3 reads TGTGCCAGCAGCGGGGACAGGGGCTACGAGCAGTACTTC. Amino acids: CASSGDRGYEQYF.

This chain uses TRBV21-1 with TRBJ2-1; TRBD2, the D gene given by the table, was not confirmed from the DNA. TRBV21-1 is a listed pseudogene. The CDR3 runs to 23 residues. As DNA, the CDR3 is TGTGCCAGCAGCAATCAACATAATTGGACTAGCGGGAGGAATCGGTGGGGTTACAATGAGCAGTTCTTC. Translated: CASSNQHNWTSGRNRWGYNEQFF.

This chain joins TRBV6-5 and TRBJ2-7; 12 bases are a match to TRBD1. The J segment lost 7 bases and the V segment lost 4 bases, leaving 8 bases of the junction unmatched. Germline lookup yields CDR1 MNHEY and CDR2 SVGAGI. CDR3 length: 15 amino acids. CDR3 DNA: TGTGCCAGCAGTTTGTTGGGACAGGGGGCGGGGGAGCAGTACTTC. Translation gives CASSLLGQGAGEQYF.